Each of the 27 T cell receptor beta chains below was sequenced from the same sample in a study of early T cells in non-severe SARS-CoV-2 infection. TCRdb re-called the 5' RACE reads with MiXCR, one entry per CDR3 protein. This table has roughly 120,000 distinct CDR3 sequences, approximately 15% appearing once. Sequenced sample: whole blood. These receptor sequences come from an adult who was a healthcare worker with PCR-confirmed SARS-CoV-2 infection or an uninfected control (not recorded which).

This clonotype showed up just a few times. J is TRBJ2-3 and V is TRBV21-1; no DNA check was done on the table's D call, TRBD2. TRBV21-1 is a pseudogene locus. The CDR3 is made up of 20 amino acids. As DNA, the CDR3 is TGTGCCAGCAGCAAAGGCCGAGCGGGGGGGCTATGGATGGGCACAGATACGCAGTATTTT. Protein: CASSKGRAGGLWMGTDTQYF.

This chain connects TRBV20-1 to TRBJ1-3; no reliable D call. CDR1 and CDR2 from the germline V gene are DFQATT and SNEGSKA (reference sequence). The V and J ends lost 3 bases and 0 bases respectively, with 12 bases between them. This CDR3 contains 15 residues. The CDR3 sequence: CSASEWNYSGNTIYF. CDR3 DNA sequence: TGCAGTGCTAGTGAATGGAATTACTCTGGAAACACCATATATTTT.

This chain joins TRBV19 and TRBJ1-2, with TRBD1 identical over 9 bases. The trim removed 8 bases at V and 6 bases at J, leaving 4 bases unmatched. Germline V CDR1 and CDR2: LNHDA, SQIVND (reference sequence). The CDR3 runs 12 residues. CDR3 amino acids: CASLGQGNGYTF. For the CDR3, the DNA is TGTGCCAGTCTGGGACAGGGAAATGGCTACACCTTC.

The J gene is TRBJ1-2, the V gene TRBV12-3 or TRBV12-4, with D perhaps matching TRBD1 (6 bases). The V and J ends lost 2 bases and 4 bases respectively, with 11 bases between them. The CDR3 contains 14 residues. The DNA for the CDR3 is TGTGCCAGCAGTTTATCAGAGGGGGGCTATGGCTACACCTTC. Its protein product is CASSLSEGGYGYTF.

This clonotype was counted at least ten times. The chain has TRBV3-1 and TRBJ1-5; D is ambiguous. The germline V and J ends were trimmed by 4 bases and 2 bases, with 9 bases remaining between them. Per germline, CDR1 LGHDT and CDR2 YNNKEL (reference sequence). The CDR3 runs to 14 residues. The CDR3 sequence is CASSPAPGNQPQHF. The CDR3, as DNA: TGTGCCAGCAGCCCCGCTCCTGGCAATCAGCCCCAGCATTTT.

This clonotype was recorded many times. The rearrangement joins TRBV27 to TRBJ1-6, with D tentatively TRBD1 (6 bases). The CDR3 is made up of 13 amino acids. Trimming took off 2 bases at V and 10 bases at J, with 9 bases between the two ends. Germline-derived CDR1 and CDR2 are MNHEY and SMNVEV (reference sequence). The CDR3 DNA reads TGTGCCAGCAGTTTAGGGGGGCTCTCACCCCTCCACTTT. Its translation is CASSLGGLSPLHF.

The J gene is TRBJ2-1, the V gene TRBV7-2; either TRBD1 or TRBD2 may supply D (5 bases each). Trimming left V 4 bases short and J 8 bases short, with 18 bases between. Germline V gene lookup returns CDR1 SGHTA and CDR2 FQGNSA. The CDR3 consists of 15 residues. The CDR3 sequence is CASSSTGAKGDEQFF. The CDR3 region has the DNA TGTGCCAGCAGCTCCACCGGGGCGAAGGGTGATGAGCAGTTCTTC.

This clonotype was observed a few times. The J gene is TRBJ2-1, the V gene TRBV3-1; weak D call: TRBD2 (5 bases). The CDR3 is 17 amino acids. Trimming cost V 4 bases and J 0 bases, with 16 bases left between them. Germline V lookup: CDR1 LGHDT, CDR2 YNNKEL (reference sequence). The CDR3 reads CASSPGRGHSSYNEQFF. The CDR3 region has the DNA TGTGCCAGCAGCCCCGGGCGCGGGCACAGCTCCTACAATGAGCAGTTCTTC.

V is TRBV18 and J is TRBJ1-5, with a possible D match to TRBD1 (5 bases). This CDR3 has 13 amino acids. The V gene's germline CDR1 is KGHSH and CDR2 LQKENI. V was pared by 5 bases and J by 9 bases, with 14 bases between. For the CDR3, the DNA is TGTGCCAGCTCAGAGGGGAATCTCAGGCCCCAGCATTTT. The encoded protein is CASSEGNLRPQHF.

J is TRBJ1-2 and V is TRBV7-2; 8 bases match TRBD1. V shed 5 bases, J shed 7 bases, and the junction held 3 bases outside the gene matches. CDR3 size: 12 residues. CDR1 is SGHTA, CDR2 FQGNSA, per germline. In DNA, the CDR3 is TGTGCCAGCAGCATAACAGGGGGTGGCTACACCTTC. Residues: CASSITGGGYTF. Full variable domain (remainder filled in from reference TRBV7-2 and TRBJ1-2): GAGVSQSPSNKVTEKGKDVELRCDPISGHTALYWYRQSLGQGLEFLIYFQGNSAPDKSGLPSDRFSAERTGGSVSTLTIQRTQQEDSAVYLCASSITGGGYTFGSGTRLTVV.

The rearrangement joins TRBV10-1 to TRBJ2-7, with D possibly TRBD2 on 5 matching bases. This CDR3 is built from 13 residues. Germline V gives CDR1 WNHNN, CDR2 SYGVQD (reference sequence). The V end lost 6 bases, the J end lost 5 bases, and 14 bases lay between the germline ends. CDR3 in amino acids: CASSRTFRDEQYF. DNA of the CDR3: TGCGCCAGCAGCCGGACTTTCCGGGACGAGCAGTACTTC.

This clonotype has a handful of counts. V is TRBV10-2 and J is TRBJ1-1; D perhaps matches TRBD1 (5 bases). Germline V gene data show CDR1 as WSHSY and CDR2 as SAAADI. The CDR3 consists of 13 residues. Deletions cut 7 bases from V and 4 bases from J, with 13 bases between. CDR3 amino acids: CASTPGLSTEAFF. DNA of the CDR3: TGCGCCAGCACCCCGGGGCTTTCCACTGAAGCTTTCTTT.

The table lists this clonotype with a few counts. CDR3 protein: CASTDVGANVLTF. CDR3 coding DNA: TGTGCCAGCACCGACGTCGGGGCCAACGTCCTGACTTTC. V is TRBV3-1 and J is TRBJ2-6; D remains unclear. Trimming pared 7 bases from V and 4 bases from J, leaving 8 bases between. This CDR3 comprises 13 residues. Germline loops: CDR1 LGHDT, CDR2 YNNKEL (reference sequence).

The gene calls are TRBV4-1 and TRBJ2-1; D is unclear. This CDR3 contains 12 residues. V was shortened by 4 bases and J by 9 bases, with 10 bases between the two germline ends. Germline loops: CDR1 MGHRA, CDR2 YSYEKL. This chain's CDR3 is CASSLHATEQFF. The CDR3, as DNA: TGCGCCAGCAGCCTTCACGCTACTGAGCAGTTCTTC.

This clonotype was seen at least ten times. This rearrangement joins TRBV27 to TRBJ1-3, with D tentatively TRBD1 (5 bases). The CDR3 extends over 13 amino acids. Germline lookup yields CDR1 MNHEY and CDR2 SMNVEV (reference sequence). Trimming cost V 6 bases and J 6 bases, with 12 bases left between them. CDR3 loop: CASRLQGENTIYF. Written as DNA, the CDR3 is TGTGCCAGCAGACTCCAGGGCGAAAACACCATATATTTT.

Written as DNA, the CDR3 is TGTGCCAGCAGCTTAGATGGGGCCGAAGCTAACTATGGCTACACCTTC. This translates into CASSLDGAEANYGYTF. The chain links TRBV7-9 to TRBJ1-2; a weak D match, TRBD1 (5 bases). The CDR3 length is 16 residues. The V end lost 1 base, the J end lost 0 bases, and 12 bases lay between the germline ends. The germline CDR1 and CDR2 sequences are SEHNR and FQNEAQ (reference sequence). The whole variable domain, remainder taken from reference TRBV7-9 and TRBJ1-2, is DTGVSQNPRHKITKRGQNVTFRCDPISEHNRLYWYRQTLGQGPEFLTYFQNEAQLEKSRLLSDRFSAERPKGSFSTLEIQRTEQGDSAMYLCASSLDGAEANYGYTFGSGTRLTVV.

V and J are TRBV18 and TRBJ1-2; D is unclear. Trimming took off 5 bases at V and 3 bases at J, with 13 bases between the two ends. The CDR3 length is 14 residues. Germline V gene lookup returns CDR1 KGHSH and CDR2 LQKENI. CDR3 loop: CASSGRPGYYGYTF. CDR3 sequence (DNA): TGTGCCAGCTCAGGTCGACCAGGATACTATGGCTACACCTTC. Full variable domain (remainder filled in from reference TRBV18 and TRBJ1-2): NAGVMQNPRHLVRRRGQEARLRCSPMKGHSHVYWYRQLPEEGLKFMVYLQKENIIDESGMPKERFSAEFPKEGPSILRIQQVVRGDSAAYFCASSGRPGYYGYTFGSGTRLTVV.

This clonotype occurred a few times. The rearrangement uses TRBV5-5 and TRBJ1-1; D gene ambiguous. V lost 2 bases and J lost 0, with 5 bases in between. The CDR3 runs to 13 residues. Germline CDR1 and CDR2: SGHKS and YYEKEE (reference sequence). Here the CDR3 DNA reads TGTGCCAGCAGCTTCACTATGAACACTGAAGCTTTCTTT. Translated: CASSFTMNTEAFF.

This clonotype was seen a few times. The chain recombines TRBV19 with TRBJ2-2, with unresolved D. This CDR3 comprises 14 residues. Germline CDR1 is LNHDA and CDR2 is SQIVND (reference sequence). The V and J ends lost 4 bases and 1 base respectively, with 7 bases between them. In DNA form, the CDR3 reads TGTGCCAGTAGTACCCTCAGGAACACCGGGGAGCTGTTTTTT. It yields the protein CASSTLRNTGELFF.

This clonotype was seen only once. Likely a read error: the CDR3 ends without its conserved phenylalanine or tryptophan. The chain links TRBV5-6 to TRBJ1-2; D is undetermined. V was cut by 6 bases and J by 4 bases, with 19 bases left in between. The length of the CDR3 is 15 residues. Germline loops: CDR1 SGHDT, CDR2 YYEEEE. CDR3 bases: TGTGCCAGCACTGAAACAGCGGACGTCCCCTATGGCTACACCCTC. Protein sequence: CASTETADVPYGYTL.

This clonotype showed up many times. The chain couples TRBV25-1 to TRBJ2-1; 8 bases are a match to TRBD2. The CDR3 totals 12 residues. Trimming at V came to 8 bases and at J to 9 bases, leaving 6 bases not matched to a gene. Germline V gene data show CDR1 as MGHDK and CDR2 as SYGVNS. The CDR3 spells CASSGGGGEQFF. The CDR3 nucleotides are TGTGCCAGCTCCGGGGGGGGAGGTGAGCAGTTCTTC.

This clonotype turned up a few times. V is TRBV7-6 and J is TRBJ2-5; 12 bases agree with TRBD1. CDR3 length: 16 residues. CDR1 and CDR2 from the germline V gene are SGHVS and FNYEAQ. The trim removed 5 bases at V and 5 bases at J, leaving 9 bases unmatched. The CDR3 spells CASSKWDRGLGETQYF. The CDR3 nucleotides are TGTGCCAGCAGCAAGTGGGACAGGGGGCTCGGTGAGACCCAGTACTTC. The full variable domain, its missing parts supplied by reference TRBV7-6 and TRBJ2-5, is GAGVSQSPRYKVTKRGQDVALRCDPISGHVSLYWYRQALGQGPEFLTYFNYEAQQDKSGLPNDRFSAERPEGSISTLTIQRTEQRDSAMYRCASSKWDRGLGETQYFGPGTRLLVL.

The genes are TRBV9 and TRBJ2-3, with 9 bases identical to TRBD1. The CDR3 has 15 amino acids. The V segment lost 2 bases and the J segment 2 bases; nucleotides outside the gene matches: 3. Germline CDR1 reads SGDLS; CDR2 reads YYNGEE. CDR3 nucleotide sequence: TGTGCCAGCAGCGTTACAGGGGGCAACACAGATACGCAGTATTTT. Amino acids: CASSVTGGNTDTQYF.

The chain joins TRBV5-6 to TRBJ1-1, with D unresolved. This CDR3 spans 13 amino acids. V was pared by 2 bases and J by 2 bases, with 7 bases between. CDR1 and CDR2 (germline): SGHDT, YYEEEE. The CDR3 bases are TGTGCCAGCAGCTTTACCTATAACACTGAAGCTTTCTTT. Protein sequence: CASSFTYNTEAFF.

The V and J genes are TRBV10-2 and TRBJ2-1; no clear D. The CDR3 loop spans 13 amino acids. Trimming left V 7 bases short and J 6 bases short, with 13 bases between. Germline V lookup: CDR1 WSHSY, CDR2 SAAADI. In DNA, the CDR3 is TGCGCCAGCACCAGAGACTTTCCCAATGAGCAGTTCTTC. Its translation is CASTRDFPNEQFF.

The V call is TRBV12-3 or TRBV12-4, the J call TRBJ1-4; D might be TRBD1 (5 bases). CDR3 length equals 15 residues. V lost 4 bases to trimming and J lost 7 bases, with 16 bases between them. The chain's CDR3 is CASSYSGTRGEKLFF. CDR3 sequence (DNA): TGTGCCAGCAGTTACTCCGGGACCCGAGGTGAAAAACTGTTTTTT.

This chain links TRBV19 with TRBJ2-5, with TRBD2 matching 8 bases. J gave up 3 bases and V 8 bases, and 5 bases lay outside the gene matches. This CDR3 is 13 amino acids long. Germline CDR1 reads LNHDA; CDR2 reads SQIVND (reference sequence). The CDR3 nucleotides read TGTGCCAGTTTACGGCGGGGGGAAGAGACCCAGTACTTC. Its protein is CASLRRGEETQYF.